In its sample, the clone carrying this TCR beta chain was seen many times. Its matching antigen is unknown. The entry originates in a study of regulatory T cells in long-lasting Graves disease. Arm-PCR of CDR3 regions and iRepertoire HTBI primers were used to build TCR beta libraries. TCRdb re-called the multiplex PCR reads with MiXCR, one entry per CDR3 protein. The sample yields a few hundred thousand distinct CDR3 sequences, roughly 13% seen once. Study-level results: Whereas 966 public clonotypes were shared by new patients, persistent patients shared more, at 2,500 to 3,500.

The time point denotes: newly diagnosed GD, antithyroid drugs for less than 3 months. Construction of the TCR library relied on RNA isolated from PBMCs. American Thyroid Association guidelines were used to diagnose Graves' disease. The data also belong to a second study, concerning T cells in Graves' hyperthyroidism and ophthalmopathy.

Sequenced material: peripheral blood mononuclear cells (PBMCs), taken at new diagnosis, from a patient treated with antithyroid drugs. The TCR comes from a man aged 25 to 40 with Graves disease.

The CDR3: CASRGLAGEEYEQYF. The CDR3 nucleotides are TGTGCCAGCAGGGGACTAGCGGGAGAGGAATACGAGCAGTACTTC. V is TRBV28 and J is TRBJ2-7; 14 bases agree with TRBD2. This CDR3 contains 15 residues. V trimming: 6 bases; J trimming: 4 bases; junction bases outside the gene matches: 5. Germline CDR1 and CDR2: MDHEN and SYDVKM.